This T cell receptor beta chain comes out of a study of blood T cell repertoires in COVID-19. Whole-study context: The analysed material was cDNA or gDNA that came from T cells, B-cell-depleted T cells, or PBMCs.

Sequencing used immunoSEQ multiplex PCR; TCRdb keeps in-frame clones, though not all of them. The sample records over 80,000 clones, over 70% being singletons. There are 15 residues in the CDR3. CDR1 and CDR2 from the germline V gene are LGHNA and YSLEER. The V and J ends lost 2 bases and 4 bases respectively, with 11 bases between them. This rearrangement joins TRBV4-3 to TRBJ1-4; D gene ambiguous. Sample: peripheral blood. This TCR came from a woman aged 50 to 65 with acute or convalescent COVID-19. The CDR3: CASSQSLQNNEKLFF. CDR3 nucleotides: TGCGCCAGCAGCCAAAGTCTCCAGAATAATGAAAAACTGTTTTTT.